Listed here are 17 T cell receptor beta chains from one sample, sequenced in a study of breast tumors, draining lymph nodes, adjacent tissues. Axillary draining lymph nodes of breast cancer patients supplied the node samples. Each CDR3 protein gets one entry after TCRdb re-called the multiplex PCR reads with MiXCR. The profile shows some 230,000 distinct CDR3 sequences, under 40% of them singletons. The sequenced sample was axillary lymph node tissue. The source is a female donor with breast cancer. Some clones in this sample may be carry-over from other donors' samples.

The V gene is TRBV25-1, the J gene TRBJ1-6, with D perhaps TRBD1 (5 bases). Per the germline V gene, CDR1 is MGHDK and CDR2 is SYGVNS. The length of the CDR3 is 16 residues. V dropped 6 bases and J dropped 9 bases, with 21 bases sitting between them. The CDR3 DNA sequence: TGTGCCAGCAGCAGCCAAGATATGGCAGGGCCTTCACCCCTCCACTTT. It yields the protein CASSSQDMAGPSPLHF.

As concerns this clonotype: A much larger clone lies a single base off, so this may be a read error. V gene TRBV14 combines with J gene TRBJ2-1; D might be TRBD1 or TRBD2, each matching 6 bases. The length of the CDR3 is 16 residues. Germline CDR1 SGHDN, CDR2 FVKESK. The CDR3 DNA is TGTGCCAGCAGCCAAGAGCATGTCTGGGGGGACAATGCGCAGTTCTTC. Translation gives CASSQEHVWGDNAQFF.

The table lists this clonotype with many counts. The rearrangement joins TRBV7-2 to TRBJ1-6, with D perhaps TRBD1 (5 bases). The V end lost 4 bases, the J end lost 10 bases, and 8 bases lay between the germline ends. The CDR3 runs 12 residues. Germline-derived CDR1 and CDR2 are SGHTA and FQGNSA. The CDR3 DNA sequence: TGTGCCAGCAGCTCTAGACAGTCACCCCTCCACTTT. Translation: CASSSRQSPLHF.

Concerning this clonotype itself: A clone one base away is much larger, so this may be a read error. This chain joins TRBV19 and TRBJ1-5; D is possibly TRBD1 (6 bases). There are 15 residues in the CDR3. The germline V and J ends were trimmed by 3 bases and 6 bases, with 15 bases remaining between them. Germline loops: CDR1 LNHDA, CDR2 SQIVND (reference sequence). In DNA, the CDR3 is TGTGCCAGTAGTATGGGGGCAGGGATCGGTCAGCCCCAGCATTTT. Amino acids: CASSMGAGIGQPQHF.

This clonotype was picked up many times. This chain joins TRBV19 and TRBJ2-1, with D possibly called TRBD1 or TRBD2 (5 bases each). CDR3 size: 15 residues. Germline lookup yields CDR1 LNHDA and CDR2 SQIVND (reference sequence). With 2 bases removed from V and 4 bases from J, the gap between germline ends came to 12 bases. The CDR3 here is CASSILGTRYNEQFF. The CDR3 DNA is TGTGCCAGTAGTATATTAGGGACGAGGTACAATGAGCAGTTCTTC.

The rearrangement uses TRBV6-5 and TRBJ2-1; D is unresolved. Germline V gene sequence: CDR1 MNHEY, CDR2 SVGAGI. V lost 4 bases, J lost 0 bases, and 19 bases lay in between. This CDR3 contains 18 residues. CDR3 nucleotide sequence: TGTGCCAGCAGTTCCCTCGCGGTTGGCAGGAGCTCCTACAATGAGCAGTTCTTC. Protein product: CASSSLAVGRSSYNEQFF.

This clonotype has a count of ten or more. The chain combines TRBV11-3 with TRBJ2-1; 11 bases agree with TRBD2. This CDR3 is 15 amino acids long. Germline trimming cut 6 bases from V and 5 bases from J; bases unmatched to any gene: 6. Looked up from germline, CDR1 is SGHNT and CDR2 is YENEEA. CDR3 region: CASRPGTSGHNEQFF. The CDR3 DNA reads TGTGCCAGCAGGCCCGGGACTAGCGGCCACAATGAGCAGTTCTTC.

The rearrangement links TRBV5-1 to TRBJ2-3; 9 bases are shared with TRBD2. The V and J ends lost 3 bases and 3 bases, in that order; junction bases with no gene match: 5. Germline V gene sequence: CDR1 SGHRS, CDR2 YFSETQ. The CDR3 has 15 residues. The CDR3 sequence is CASSSVLAGTDTQYF. The CDR3 DNA reads TGCGCCAGCAGCTCGGTTCTAGCGGGGACAGATACGCAGTATTTT.

As for this clonotype: Just one base apart from a much larger clone, this may be a read error. The J gene is TRBJ2-5, the V gene TRBV28; TRBD2 agrees at 8 bases. The germline CDR1 and CDR2 sequences are MDHEN and SYDVKM. The CDR3 has 12 residues. The CDR3 is CANSSMLAGSYF. The CDR3 coding sequence is TGTGCCAACAGTTCGATGCTAGCGGGTTCTTACTTC. Supplemented by reference TRBV28 and TRBJ2-5, the full variable domain reads DVKVTQSSRYLVKRTGEKVFLECVQDMDHENMFWYRQDPGLGLRLIYFSYDVKMKEKGDIPEGYSVSREKKERFSLILESASTNQTSMYLCANSSMLAGSYFGPGTRLLVL.

On this clonotype: Since the CDR3 does not end with the conserved phenylalanine or tryptophan, this likely comes from a read error. This chain joins TRBV12-5 and TRBJ2-5; D is possibly TRBD2 (5 bases). Germline V CDR1 and CDR2: LGHNT, FRNRAP. V was shortened by 10 bases and J by 2 bases, with 14 bases between the two germline ends. This CDR3 region has 13 residues. The CDR3 is CANGRASQETQYC. CDR3 sequence (DNA): TGTGCTAATGGGCGGGCCTCTCAAGAGACCCAGTACTGC.

V gene TRBV20-1 combines with J gene TRBJ2-3; 16 positions match TRBD2. Trimming at V came to 6 bases and at J to 11 bases, leaving 14 bases not matched to a gene. The CDR3 is 16 residues long. Germline values: CDR1 DFQATT, CDR2 SNEGSKA (reference sequence). The DNA for the CDR3 is TGCAGTGCGCGACCGGGACTAGCGGGAGGGCGGAATGAGCAGTATTTT. Amino acids: CSARPGLAGGRNEQYF.

The chain carries TRBV28 and TRBJ2-7; 7 nucleotides agree with TRBD1. There are 14 residues in the CDR3. CDR1 MDHEN and CDR2 SYDVKM come from the germline V gene. V lost 7 bases and J lost 3; bases outside the gene matches: 9. The CDR3 loop reads CASTSGTAYYEQYF. The DNA of the CDR3 is TGTGCCAGCACCTCCGGGACAGCCTACTACGAGCAGTACTTC.

On this clonotype: This may stem from a read error, because a much larger clone lies one nucleotide away. The chain employs TRBV20-1 and TRBJ2-7; 10 positions match TRBD2. The germline V gene encodes CDR1 DFQATT and CDR2 SNEGSKA (reference sequence). V shed 5 bases, J shed 4 bases, and the junction held 14 bases outside the gene matches. The CDR3 has 16 residues. The CDR3 coding sequence is TGCAGTGCTTCGCCTAGCGGGGGCCTTTGGCCGTACGAGCAGTACTTC. It encodes CSASPSGGLWPYEQYF.

The rearrangement uses TRBV7-9 and TRBJ1-2; TRBD1 is a possible D gene (6 bases). CDR3 length equals 13 residues. The V gene lost 5 bases and the J gene lost 6 bases, with 13 bases spanning the gap. Looked up from germline, CDR1 is SEHNR and CDR2 is FQNEAQ (reference sequence). The CDR3 DNA follows: TGTGCCAGCAGCCAAGGAAGGGGGGATGGCTACACCTTC. Its protein is CASSQGRGDGYTF.

This clonotype has just one count. The chain couples TRBV9 to TRBJ2-3, with D possibly being TRBD1 or TRBD2 (5 bases each). The CDR3 is made up of 19 amino acids. Trimming cost V 0 bases and J 4 bases, with 24 bases left between them. From germline, CDR1 is SGDLS and CDR2 YYNGEE. CDR3 nucleotide sequence: TGTGCCAGCAGCGTAGGGCAGGGTGACACCGGGGAGCTTGCAGATACGCAGTATTTT. This encodes CASSVGQGDTGELADTQYF.

Many counts were recorded for this clonotype. The chain links TRBV7-3 to TRBJ2-3; 12 positions match TRBD2. There are 19 residues in the CDR3. The ends lost 2 bases at V and 5 bases at J; junction bases unmatched: 14. Germline V gene sequence: CDR1 SGHTA, CDR2 FQGTGA. The CDR3 nucleotides read TGTGCCAGCAGCTTAGGAATACTAGCGGGGGGCACCATTAGAGATACGCAGTATTTT. It yields the protein CASSLGILAGGTIRDTQYF.

This clonotype was counted ten times or more. The V call is TRBV2, the J call TRBJ2-6; 7 bases are a match to TRBD1. V shed 9 bases, J shed 1 base, and the junction held 12 bases outside the gene matches. CDR1 is SNHLY and CDR2 is FYNNEI in the germline V gene. The CDR3 covers 17 residues. The CDR3 protein is CASAGTAGISGANVLTF. CDR3 nucleotide sequence: TGTGCCAGTGCCGGGACAGCCGGAATTTCTGGGGCCAACGTCCTGACTTTC.